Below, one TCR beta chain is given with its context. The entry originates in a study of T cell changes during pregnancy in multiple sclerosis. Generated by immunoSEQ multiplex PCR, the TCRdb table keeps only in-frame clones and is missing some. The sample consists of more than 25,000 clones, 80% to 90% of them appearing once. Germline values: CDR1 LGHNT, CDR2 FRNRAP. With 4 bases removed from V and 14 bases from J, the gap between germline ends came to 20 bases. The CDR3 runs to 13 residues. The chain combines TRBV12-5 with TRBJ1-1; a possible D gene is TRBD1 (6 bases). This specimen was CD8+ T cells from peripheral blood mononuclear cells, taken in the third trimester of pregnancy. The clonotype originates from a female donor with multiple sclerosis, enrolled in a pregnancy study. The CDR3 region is CASGSHSGVPIFF. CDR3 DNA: TGTGCTAGTGGTTCCCACTCAGGGGTCCCTATCTTCTTT.